The subject of this entry is one T cell receptor (beta chain). Germline V CDR1 and CDR2: PRHDT, FYEKMQ (reference sequence). This CDR3 is 18 amino acids long. The ends lost 5 bases at V and 7 bases at J; junction bases unmatched: 14. This sample is part of a study of blood T cell repertoires in COVID-19. In the study overall: From the United States, Italy and Spain came samples of acute and convalescent COVID-19. Nucleic acid was either cDNA or gDNA, and it came from T cells, B-cell-depleted T cells, or PBMCs.

Per the authors' pipeline: Estimation of nucleated cell counts relied on the amplification of reference gene primers. Some clones are missing from TCRdb's copy, which holds only in-frame ones; the method was immunoSEQ multiplex PCR. V and J calls and clone size come straight from that table; D and trimming were deduced from the DNA. The top ten hold 15% to 20% of the sample, which has over 90,000 clones, roughly 90% seen once. The sequence derives from a woman aged 80 or over in a cohort sampled during active COVID-19. Sequenced: peripheral blood. The chain links TRBV13 to TRBJ2-1; the match to TRBD2 covers 13 bases. CDR3 region: CASSRAGTSGVVYNEQFF. CDR3 DNA: TGTGCCAGCAGCCGCGCCGGGACTAGCGGGGTGGTATATAATGAGCAGTTCTTC.